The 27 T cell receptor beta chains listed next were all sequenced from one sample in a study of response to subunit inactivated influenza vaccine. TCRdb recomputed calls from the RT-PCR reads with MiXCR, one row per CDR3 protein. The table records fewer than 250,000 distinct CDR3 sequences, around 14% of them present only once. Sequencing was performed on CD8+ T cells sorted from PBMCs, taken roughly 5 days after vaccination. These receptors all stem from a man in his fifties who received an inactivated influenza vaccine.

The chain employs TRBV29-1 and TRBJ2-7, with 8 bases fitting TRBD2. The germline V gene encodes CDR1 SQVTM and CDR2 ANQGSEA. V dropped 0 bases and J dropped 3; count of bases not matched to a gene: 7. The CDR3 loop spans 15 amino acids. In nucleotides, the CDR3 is TGCAGCGTTGAAGATAGCGGGACCAACAACTACGAGCAGTACTTC. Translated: CSVEDSGTNNYEQYF.

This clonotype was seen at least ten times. CDR3 DNA: TGTGCCAGCAGAGATTACAATGAGCAGTTCTTC. Its protein product is CASRDYNEQFF. The chain uses TRBV2 and TRBJ2-1; D not resolved. V lost 6 bases, J lost 4 bases, and 4 bases lay in between. Germline CDR1 SNHLY, CDR2 FYNNEI. The CDR3 is 11 residues long. The full variable domain, rest sourced from reference TRBV2 and TRBJ2-1, is EPEVTQTPSHQVTQMGQEVILRCVPISNHLYFYWYRQILGQKVEFLVSFYNNEISEKSEIFDDQFSVERPDGSNFTLKIRSTKLEDSAMYFCASRDYNEQFFGPGTRLTVL.

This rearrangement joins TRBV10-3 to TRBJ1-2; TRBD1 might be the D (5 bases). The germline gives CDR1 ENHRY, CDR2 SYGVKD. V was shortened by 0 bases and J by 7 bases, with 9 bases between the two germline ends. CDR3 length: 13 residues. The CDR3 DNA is TGTGCCATCAGTGAGTCAGGAGGGGTTGGCTACACCTTC. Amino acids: CAISESGGVGYTF.

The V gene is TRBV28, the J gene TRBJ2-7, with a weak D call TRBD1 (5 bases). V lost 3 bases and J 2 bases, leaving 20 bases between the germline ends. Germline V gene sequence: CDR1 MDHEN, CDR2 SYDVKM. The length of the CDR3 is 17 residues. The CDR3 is CASSFRRVGKTAYEQYF. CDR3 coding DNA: TGTGCCAGCAGTTTCCGCAGGGTAGGAAAGACGGCCTACGAGCAGTACTTC.

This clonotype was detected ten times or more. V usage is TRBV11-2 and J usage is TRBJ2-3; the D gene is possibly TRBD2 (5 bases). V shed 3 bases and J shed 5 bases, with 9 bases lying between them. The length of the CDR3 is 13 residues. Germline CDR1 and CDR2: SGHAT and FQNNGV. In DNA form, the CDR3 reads TGTGCCAGCAGCTTGGCCCGGGGAGATACGCAGTATTTT. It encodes CASSLARGDTQYF.

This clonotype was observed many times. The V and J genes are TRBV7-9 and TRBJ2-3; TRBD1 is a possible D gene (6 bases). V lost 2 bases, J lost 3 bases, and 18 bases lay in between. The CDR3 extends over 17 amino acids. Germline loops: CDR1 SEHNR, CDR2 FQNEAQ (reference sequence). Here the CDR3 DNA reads TGTGCCAGCAGCTTACCCCGTACAGGGTCAAGAACAGATACGCAGTATTTT. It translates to CASSLPRTGSRTDTQYF.

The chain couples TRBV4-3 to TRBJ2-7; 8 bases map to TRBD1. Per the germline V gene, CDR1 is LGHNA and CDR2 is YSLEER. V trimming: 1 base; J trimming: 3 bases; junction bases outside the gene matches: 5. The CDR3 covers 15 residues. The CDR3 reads CASSQVRTGLYEQYF. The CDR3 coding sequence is TGCGCCAGCAGCCAAGTGAGGACAGGGCTCTACGAGCAGTACTTC.

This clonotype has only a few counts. For the CDR3, the DNA is TGCAGTGCTAGGCCGGGACTAGCGGGAGCCTGGAATGAGCAGTTCTTC. Its translation is CSARPGLAGAWNEQFF. The chain combines TRBV20-1 with TRBJ2-1, with 14 bases identical to TRBD2. This CDR3 comprises 16 residues. Germline CDR1 is DFQATT and CDR2 is SNEGSKA (reference sequence). The trim removed 3 bases at V and 7 bases at J, leaving 8 bases unmatched.

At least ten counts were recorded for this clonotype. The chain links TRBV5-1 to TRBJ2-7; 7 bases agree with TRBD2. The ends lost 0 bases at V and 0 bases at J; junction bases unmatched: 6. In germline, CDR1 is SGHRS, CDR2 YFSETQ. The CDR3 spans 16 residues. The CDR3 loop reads CASSLESGDYSYEQYF. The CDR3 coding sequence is TGCGCCAGCAGCTTGGAAAGCGGGGACTACTCCTACGAGCAGTACTTC. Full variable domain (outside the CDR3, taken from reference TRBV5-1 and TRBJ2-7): KAGVTQTPRYLIKTRGQQVTLSCSPISGHRSVSWYQQTPGQGLQFLFEYFSETQRNKGNFPGRFSGRQFSNSRSEMNVSTLELGDSALYLCASSLESGDYSYEQYFGPGTRLTVT.

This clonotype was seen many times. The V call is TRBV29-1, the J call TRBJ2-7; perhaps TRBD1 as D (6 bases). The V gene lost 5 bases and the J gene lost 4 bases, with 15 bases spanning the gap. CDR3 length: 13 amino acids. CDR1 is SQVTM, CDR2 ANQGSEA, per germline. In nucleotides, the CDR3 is TGCAGCGTTCCAGGGGCGCAAGCGTACGAGCAGTACTTC. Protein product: CSVPGAQAYEQYF.

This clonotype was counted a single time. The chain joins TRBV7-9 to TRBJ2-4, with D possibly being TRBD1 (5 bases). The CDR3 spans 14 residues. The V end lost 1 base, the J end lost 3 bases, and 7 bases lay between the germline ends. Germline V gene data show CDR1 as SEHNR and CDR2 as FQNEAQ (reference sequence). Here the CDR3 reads CASSLVDSKNIQYF. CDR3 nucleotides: TGTGCCAGCAGCTTAGTCGACAGCAAAAACATTCAGTACTTC.

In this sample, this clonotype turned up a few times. In DNA, the CDR3 is TGTGCCAGCAGGAAGTGGTTCGGAGGCAATCAGCCCCAGCATTTT. Its translation: CASRKWFGGNQPQHF. V is TRBV6-1 and J is TRBJ1-5; D unresolved. Germline V CDR1 and CDR2: MNHNS, SASEGT. There are 15 residues in the CDR3. Trimming stripped 6 bases from V and 2 bases from J, with 14 bases between.

CDR3 nucleotide sequence: TGCGCCAGCAGCTTGGTCGGGAAAAGCAAACTGTTTTTT. It translates to CASSLVGKSKLFF. This chain links TRBV5-1 with TRBJ1-4; D gene unclear. Germline values: CDR1 SGHRS, CDR2 YFSETQ. Trimming took off 0 bases at V and 11 bases at J, with 11 bases between the two ends. The CDR3 has 13 amino acids.

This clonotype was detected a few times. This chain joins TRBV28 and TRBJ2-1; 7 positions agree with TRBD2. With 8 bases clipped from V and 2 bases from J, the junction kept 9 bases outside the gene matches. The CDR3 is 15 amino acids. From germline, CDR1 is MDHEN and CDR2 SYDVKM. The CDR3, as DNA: TGTGCCAGCGTATCAGGGAGGGCCCCCTACAATGAGCAGTTCTTC. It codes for CASVSGRAPYNEQFF. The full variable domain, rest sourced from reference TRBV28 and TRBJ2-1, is DVKVTQSSRYLVKRTGEKVFLECVQDMDHENMFWYRQDPGLGLRLIYFSYDVKMKEKGDIPEGYSVSREKKERFSLILESASTNQTSMYLCASVSGRAPYNEQFFGPGTRLTVL.

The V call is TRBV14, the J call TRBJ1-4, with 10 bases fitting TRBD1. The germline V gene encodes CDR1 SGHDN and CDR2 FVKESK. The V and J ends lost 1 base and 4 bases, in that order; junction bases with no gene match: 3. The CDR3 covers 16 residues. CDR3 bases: TGTGCCAGCAGCCAAGCGGGACAGGGGCTTAATGAAAAACTGTTTTTT. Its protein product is CASSQAGQGLNEKLFF.

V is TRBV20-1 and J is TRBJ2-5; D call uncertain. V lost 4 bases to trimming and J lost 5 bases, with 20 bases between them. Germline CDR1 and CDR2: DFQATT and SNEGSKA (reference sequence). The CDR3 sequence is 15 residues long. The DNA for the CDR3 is TGCAGTGCTACCCAGGAAAATTGGGTATCGGAGACCCAGTACTTC. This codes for CSATQENWVSETQYF.

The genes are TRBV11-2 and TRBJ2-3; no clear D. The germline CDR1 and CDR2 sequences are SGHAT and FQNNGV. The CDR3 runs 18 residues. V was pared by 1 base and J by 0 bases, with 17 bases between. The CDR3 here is CASSLGYFTIPSTDTQYF. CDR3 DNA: TGTGCCAGCAGCTTAGGTTACTTTACGATCCCTAGCACAGATACGCAGTATTTT.

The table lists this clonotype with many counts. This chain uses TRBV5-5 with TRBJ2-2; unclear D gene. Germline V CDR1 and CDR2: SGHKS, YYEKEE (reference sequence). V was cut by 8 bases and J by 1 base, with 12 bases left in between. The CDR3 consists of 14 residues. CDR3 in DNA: TGTGCCAGTTCGTGGGGTATGAACACCGGGGAGCTGTTTTTT. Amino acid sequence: CASSWGMNTGELFF.

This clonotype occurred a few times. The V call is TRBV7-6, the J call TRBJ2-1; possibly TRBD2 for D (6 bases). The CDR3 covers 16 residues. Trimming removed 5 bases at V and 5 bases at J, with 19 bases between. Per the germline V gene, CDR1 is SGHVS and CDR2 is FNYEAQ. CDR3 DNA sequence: TGTGCCAGCAGCCCAAGAAACGGGGGATTGAACAATGAGCAGTTCTTC. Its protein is CASSPRNGGLNNEQFF.

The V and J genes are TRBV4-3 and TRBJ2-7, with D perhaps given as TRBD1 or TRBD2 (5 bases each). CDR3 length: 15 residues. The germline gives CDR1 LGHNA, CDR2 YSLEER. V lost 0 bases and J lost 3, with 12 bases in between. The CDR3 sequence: CASSQEAGGSYEQYF. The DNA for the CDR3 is TGCGCCAGCAGCCAAGAAGCTGGGGGAAGCTACGAGCAGTACTTC.

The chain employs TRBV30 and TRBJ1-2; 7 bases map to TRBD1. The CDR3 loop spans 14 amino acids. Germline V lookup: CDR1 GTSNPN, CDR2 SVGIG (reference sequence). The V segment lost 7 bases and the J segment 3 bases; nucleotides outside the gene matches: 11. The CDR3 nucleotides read TGTGCCTTTGAACCGGGACAGACAGACTATGGCTACACCTTC. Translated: CAFEPGQTDYGYTF. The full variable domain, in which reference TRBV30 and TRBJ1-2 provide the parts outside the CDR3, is SQTIHQWPATLVQPVGSPLSLECTVEGTSNPNLYWYRQAAGRGLQLLFYSVGIGQISSEVPQNLSASRPQDRQFILSSKKLLLSDSGFYLCAFEPGQTDYGYTFGSGTRLTVV.

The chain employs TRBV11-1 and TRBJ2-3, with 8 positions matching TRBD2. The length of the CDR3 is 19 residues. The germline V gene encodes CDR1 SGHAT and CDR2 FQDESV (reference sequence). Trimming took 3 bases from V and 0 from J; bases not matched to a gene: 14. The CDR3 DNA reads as TGTGCCAGCAGCTTCCCCCAAGTAGCGGGATACCTTAGCACAGATACGCAGTATTTT. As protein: CASSFPQVAGYLSTDTQYF. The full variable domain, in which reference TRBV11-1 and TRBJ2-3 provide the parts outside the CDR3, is EAEVAQSPRYKITEKSQAVAFWCDPISGHATLYWYRQILGQGPELLVQFQDESVVDDSQLPKDRFSAERLKGVDSTLKIQPAELGDSAMYLCASSFPQVAGYLSTDTQYFGPGTRLTVL.

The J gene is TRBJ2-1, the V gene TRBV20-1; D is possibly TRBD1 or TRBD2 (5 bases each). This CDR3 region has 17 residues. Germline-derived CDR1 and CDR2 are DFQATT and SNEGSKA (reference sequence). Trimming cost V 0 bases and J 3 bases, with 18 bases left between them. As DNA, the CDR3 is TGCAGTGCTAGAGATCAACCCGGGACGGGATTCTACAATGAGCAGTTCTTC. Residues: CSARDQPGTGFYNEQFF.

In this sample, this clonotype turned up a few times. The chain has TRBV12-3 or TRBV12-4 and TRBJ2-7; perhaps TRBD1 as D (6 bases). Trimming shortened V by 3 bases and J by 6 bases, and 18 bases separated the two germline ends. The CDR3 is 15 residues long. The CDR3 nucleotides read TGTGCCAGCAGTTTGGGGCACAGGGCCTTCTCCGAGCAGTACTTC. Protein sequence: CASSLGHRAFSEQYF.

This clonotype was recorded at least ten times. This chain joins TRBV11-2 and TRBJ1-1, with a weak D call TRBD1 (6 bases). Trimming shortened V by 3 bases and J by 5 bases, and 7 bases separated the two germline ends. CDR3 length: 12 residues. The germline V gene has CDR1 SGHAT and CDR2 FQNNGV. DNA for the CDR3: TGTGCCAGCAGCTTGGGGGCGACTGAAGCTTTCTTT. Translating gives CASSLGATEAFF.

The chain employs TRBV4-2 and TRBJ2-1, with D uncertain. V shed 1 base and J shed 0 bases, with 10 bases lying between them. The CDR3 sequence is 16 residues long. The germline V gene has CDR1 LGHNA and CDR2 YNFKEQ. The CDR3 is CASSQAARSSYNEQFF. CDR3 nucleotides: TGTGCCAGCAGCCAAGCGGCTAGGAGCTCCTACAATGAGCAGTTCTTC.

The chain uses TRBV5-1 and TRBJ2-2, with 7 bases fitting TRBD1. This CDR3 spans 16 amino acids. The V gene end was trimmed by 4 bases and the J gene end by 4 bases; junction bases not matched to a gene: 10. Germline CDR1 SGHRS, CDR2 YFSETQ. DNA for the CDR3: TGCGCCAGCAGCATACGGACAGGTGGGATCACCGGGGAGCTGTTTTTT. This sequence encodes CASSIRTGGITGELFF.